This T cell receptor beta chain was captured by sequencing in a study of shared clonotypes between healthy human individuals. General study results and limits: The study's rarefaction showed incomplete sorted-subset sequencing despite large depth.

Comment on this clone: Its specificity is unknown.

Trimming took 1 base from V and 5 from J; bases not matched to a gene: 5. The CDR3 covers 15 residues. Per germline, CDR1 GTSNPN and CDR2 SVGIG (reference sequence). The assay was immunoSEQ multiplex PCR, and TCRdb's table has in-frame clones only and misses some. The sample records around 2,000,000 clones, 85% to 95% being singletons. The material sequenced was naive CD4+ T cells sorted from blood. Subset of the sample: CD45RA+ positively selected. The sequence was collected from a young man in good health. V and J are TRBV30 and TRBJ1-6; TRBD1 aligns across 7 bases. The CDR3 spells CAWSARDRDNSPLHF. In DNA, the CDR3 is TGTGCCTGGAGTGCTCGGGACAGAGATAATTCACCCCTCCACTTT.